Shown below are 10 T cell receptor beta chains from a single sample sequenced in a study of liver allograft versus peripheral blood T cells. Background on the study: What was compared were the T cell receptor repertoires in transplanted livers and those in the peripheral blood of recipients.

One entry per CDR3 protein results from TCRdb running MiXCR on the reads. The table includes about 13,000 distinct CDR3 sequences, about 20% detected once. These TCRs come from a human patient who had a liver transplant. Some of these T cells may belong to the graft donor.

By frequency in the sample, this clonotype is medium-sized. The J gene is TRBJ2-1, the V gene TRBV18; a weak D match, TRBD2 (5 bases). The length of the CDR3 is 15 residues. Trimming pared 2 bases from V and 1 base from J, leaving 9 bases between. Germline-derived CDR1 and CDR2 are KGHSH and LQKENI. The CDR3 loop is CASSPSEGSYNEQFF. CDR3 DNA: TGTGCCAGCTCACCATCCGAGGGTTCCTACAATGAGCAGTTCTTC.

This clonotype was found many times. The chain is built from TRBV28 and TRBJ1-4; 9 nucleotides line up with TRBD1. Trimming removed 7 bases from V and 8 bases from J; junction bases left unmatched: 17. The germline V gene has CDR1 MDHEN and CDR2 SYDVKM. CDR3 length equals 17 residues. The CDR3 nucleotides read TGTGCCAGCACCCGGGAGCGAACAGGGGGCATTCGGGAAAAACTGTTTTTT. It translates to CASTRERTGGIREKLFF.

This clonotype was counted a few times. This chain joins TRBV28 and TRBJ2-7; D might be TRBD1 (6 bases). The CDR3 runs to 16 residues. V was cut by 4 bases and J by 1 base, with 17 bases left in between. Per the germline V gene, CDR1 is MDHEN and CDR2 is SYDVKM. The CDR3 sequence is CASSSNLRGRSYEQYF. For the CDR3, the DNA is TGTGCCAGCAGTTCTAACCTCAGGGGTAGGTCCTACGAGCAGTACTTC.

This chain links TRBV7-9 with TRBJ1-1; 7 bases line up with TRBD1. The trim removed 0 bases at V and 6 bases at J, leaving 4 bases unmatched. Germline V CDR1 and CDR2: SEHNR, FQNEAQ (reference sequence). This CDR3 contains 14 residues. The CDR3 here is CASSLAGQSSEAFF. DNA for the CDR3: TGTGCCAGCAGCTTAGCGGGACAGTCCTCTGAAGCTTTCTTT.

In this sample, this clonotype turned up a few times. The chain uses TRBV6-5 and TRBJ2-7, with D possibly TRBD1 on 6 matching bases. The CDR3 sequence is 15 residues long. Germline V CDR1 and CDR2: MNHEY, SVGAGI. V was trimmed by 2 bases and J by 0 bases, leaving 11 bases between them. The CDR3 loop reads CASSYVQGSSYEQYF. The CDR3 DNA follows: TGTGCCAGCAGTTACGTGCAGGGGAGCTCCTACGAGCAGTACTTC.

The chain combines TRBV28 with TRBJ1-5, with 7 bases aligning to TRBD1. The trim removed 4 bases at V and 2 bases at J, leaving 5 bases unmatched. This CDR3 contains 15 residues. Germline loops: CDR1 MDHEN, CDR2 SYDVKM. CDR3 DNA: TGTGCCAGCAGTTACAGGGGCCGCGGCAATCAGCCCCAGCATTTT. This gives the protein CASSYRGRGNQPQHF.

This clonotype is medium-sized. One junction end does not reproduce the germline sequence, and a read error may be involved. This chain uses TRBV7-2 with TRBJ1-1; D perhaps matches TRBD1 (6 bases). Germline CDR1 and CDR2: SGHTA and FQGNSA. The CDR3 sequence is 15 residues long. CDR3 sequence reads: CASSRNRARNPEAFF. CDR3 bases: TGTGCCAGCAGCCGTAACAGGGCGCGGAACCCTGAAGCTTTCTTT.

This clonotype is labeled medium-sized. V usage is TRBV24-1 and J usage is TRBJ2-3; D remains ambiguous. Trimming pared 6 bases from V and 3 bases from J, leaving 9 bases between. Germline V gene lookup returns CDR1 KGHDR and CDR2 SFDVKD. The CDR3 extends over 13 amino acids. The CDR3 region has the DNA TGTGCCACCAGTATAGCCGGGACAGATACGCAGTATTTT. It is translated as CATSIAGTDTQYF.

The rearrangement joins TRBV5-3 to TRBJ2-2; D is unresolved. TRBV5-3 is an ORF for which the function is uncertain. The CDR3 length is 13 residues. Trimming cost V 4 bases and J 7 bases, with 11 bases left between them. The DNA of the CDR3 is TGTGCCAGAAGCCGCTCATGGGTCGGGGAGCTGTTTTTT. This codes for CARSRSWVGELFF.

This clonotype was detected ten times or more. The chain uses TRBV7-2 and TRBJ2-3, with 12 positions matching TRBD2. Germline V gives CDR1 SGHTA, CDR2 FQGNSA. CDR3 length equals 14 residues. V was pared by 2 bases and J by 8 bases, with 2 bases of the junction left unmatched. This chain's CDR3 is CASSLLAGGGTQYF. Here the CDR3 DNA reads TGTGCCAGCAGCTTACTAGCGGGGGGGGGTACGCAGTATTTT.